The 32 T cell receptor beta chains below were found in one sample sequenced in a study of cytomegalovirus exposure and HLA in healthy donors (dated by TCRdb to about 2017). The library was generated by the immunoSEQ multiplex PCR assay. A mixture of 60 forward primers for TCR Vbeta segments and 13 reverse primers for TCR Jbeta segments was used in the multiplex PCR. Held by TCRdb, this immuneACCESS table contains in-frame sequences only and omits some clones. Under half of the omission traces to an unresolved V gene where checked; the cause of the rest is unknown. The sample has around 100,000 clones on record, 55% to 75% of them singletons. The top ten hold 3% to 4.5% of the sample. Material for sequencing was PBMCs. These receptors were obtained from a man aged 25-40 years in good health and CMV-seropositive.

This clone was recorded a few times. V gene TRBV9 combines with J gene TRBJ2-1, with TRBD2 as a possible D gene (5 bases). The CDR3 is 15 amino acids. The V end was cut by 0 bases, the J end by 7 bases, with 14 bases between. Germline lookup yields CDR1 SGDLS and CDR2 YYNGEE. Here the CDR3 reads CASSVGGWLSNEQFF. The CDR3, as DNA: TGTGCCAGCAGCGTAGGCGGGTGGTTATCGAATGAGCAGTTCTTC.

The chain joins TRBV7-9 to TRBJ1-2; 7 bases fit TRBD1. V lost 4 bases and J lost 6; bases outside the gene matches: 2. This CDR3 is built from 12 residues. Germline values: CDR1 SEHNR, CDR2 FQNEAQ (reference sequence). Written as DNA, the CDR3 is TGTGCCAGCAGCTACAGGGGTCATGGCTACACCTTC. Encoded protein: CASSYRGHGYTF. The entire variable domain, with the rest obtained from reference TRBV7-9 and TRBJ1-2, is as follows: DTGVSQNPRHKITKRGQNVTFRCDPISEHNRLYWYRQTLGQGPEFLTYFQNEAQLEKSRLLSDRFSAERPKGSFSTLEIQRTEQGDSAMYLCASSYRGHGYTFGSGTRLTVV.

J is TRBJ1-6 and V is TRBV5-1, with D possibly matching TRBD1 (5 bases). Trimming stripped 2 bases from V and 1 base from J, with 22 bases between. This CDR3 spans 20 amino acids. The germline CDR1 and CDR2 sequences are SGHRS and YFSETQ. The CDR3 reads CASSFGQQNNQGSYNSPLHF. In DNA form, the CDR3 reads TGCGCCAGCAGCTTCGGGCAACAAAACAATCAGGGTTCCTATAATTCACCCCTCCACTTT.

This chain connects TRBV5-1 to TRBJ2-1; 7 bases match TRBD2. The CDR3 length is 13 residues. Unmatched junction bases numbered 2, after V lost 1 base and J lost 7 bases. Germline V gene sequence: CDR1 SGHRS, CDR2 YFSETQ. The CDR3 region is CASSLSGGNEQFF. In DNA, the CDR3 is TGCGCCAGCAGCTTGTCGGGGGGTAATGAGCAGTTCTTC.

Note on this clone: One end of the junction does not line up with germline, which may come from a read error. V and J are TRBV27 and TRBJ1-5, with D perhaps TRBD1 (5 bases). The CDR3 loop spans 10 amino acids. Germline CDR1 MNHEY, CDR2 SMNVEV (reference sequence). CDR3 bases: TGTGCCAACCGGTCGGACATCAGGGATTTT. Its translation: CANRSDIRDF.

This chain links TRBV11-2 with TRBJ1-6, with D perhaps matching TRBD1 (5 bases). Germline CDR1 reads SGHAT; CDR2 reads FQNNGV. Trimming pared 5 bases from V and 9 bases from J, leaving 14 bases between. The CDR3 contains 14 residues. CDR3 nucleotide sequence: TGTGCCAGCAGCATGGGGCCTCTGGGTTCACCCCTCCACTTT. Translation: CASSMGPLGSPLHF. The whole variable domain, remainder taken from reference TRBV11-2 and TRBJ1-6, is EAGVAQSPRYKIIEKRQSVAFWCNPISGHATLYWYQQILGQGPKLLIQFQNNGVVDDSQLPKDRFSAERLKGVDSTLKIQPAKLEDSAVYLCASSMGPLGSPLHFGNGTRLTVT.

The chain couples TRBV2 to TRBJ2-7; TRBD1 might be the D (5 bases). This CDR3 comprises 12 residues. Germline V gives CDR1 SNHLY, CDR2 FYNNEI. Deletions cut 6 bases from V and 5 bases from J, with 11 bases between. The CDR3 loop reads CASSQGYDEQYF. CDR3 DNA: TGTGCCAGCAGCCAGGGTTACGACGAGCAGTACTTC.

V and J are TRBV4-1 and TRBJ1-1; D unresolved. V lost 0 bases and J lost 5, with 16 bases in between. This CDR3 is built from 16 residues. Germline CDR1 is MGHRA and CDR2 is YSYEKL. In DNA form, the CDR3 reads TGCGCCAGCAGCCAAGATCTTCTAGCGAGAAGAACTGAAGCTTTCTTT. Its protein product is CASSQDLLARRTEAFF.

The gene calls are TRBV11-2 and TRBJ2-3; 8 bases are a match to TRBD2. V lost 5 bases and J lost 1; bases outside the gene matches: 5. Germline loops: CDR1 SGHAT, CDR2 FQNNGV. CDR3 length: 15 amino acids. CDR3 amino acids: CASSAGLGGTDTQYF. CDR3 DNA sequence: TGTGCCAGCAGCGCGGGACTAGGGGGCACAGATACGCAGTATTTT. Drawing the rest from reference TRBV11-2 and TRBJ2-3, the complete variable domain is EAGVAQSPRYKIIEKRQSVAFWCNPISGHATLYWYQQILGQGPKLLIQFQNNGVVDDSQLPKDRFSAERLKGVDSTLKIQPAKLEDSAVYLCASSAGLGGTDTQYFGPGTRLTVL.

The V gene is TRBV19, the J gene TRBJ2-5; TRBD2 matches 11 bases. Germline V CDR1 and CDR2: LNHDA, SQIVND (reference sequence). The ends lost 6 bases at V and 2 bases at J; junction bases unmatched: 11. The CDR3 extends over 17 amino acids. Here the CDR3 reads CASSLGLAGGIQETQYF. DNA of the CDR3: TGTGCCAGTAGCTTGGGGCTAGCGGGGGGTATTCAAGAGACCCAGTACTTC.

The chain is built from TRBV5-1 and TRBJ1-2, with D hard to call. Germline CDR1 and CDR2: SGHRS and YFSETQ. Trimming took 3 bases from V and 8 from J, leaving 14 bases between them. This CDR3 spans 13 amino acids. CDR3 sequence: CASSSGPGRGYTF. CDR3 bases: TGCGCCAGCAGCTCGGGTCCGGGGAGAGGCTACACCTTC.

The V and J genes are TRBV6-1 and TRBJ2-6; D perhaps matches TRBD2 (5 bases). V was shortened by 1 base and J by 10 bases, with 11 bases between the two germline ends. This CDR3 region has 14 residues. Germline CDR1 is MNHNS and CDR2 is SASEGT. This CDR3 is CASSEGGAANVLTF. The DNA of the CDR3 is TGTGCCAGCAGTGAAGGGGGAGCGGCTAACGTCCTGACTTTC.

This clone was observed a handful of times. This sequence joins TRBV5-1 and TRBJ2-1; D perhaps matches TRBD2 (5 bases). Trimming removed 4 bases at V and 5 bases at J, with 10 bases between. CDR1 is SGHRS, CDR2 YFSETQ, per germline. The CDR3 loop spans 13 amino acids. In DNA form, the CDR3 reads TGCGCCAGCAGCCCCGGACTCCACAATGAGCAGTTCTTC. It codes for CASSPGLHNEQFF.

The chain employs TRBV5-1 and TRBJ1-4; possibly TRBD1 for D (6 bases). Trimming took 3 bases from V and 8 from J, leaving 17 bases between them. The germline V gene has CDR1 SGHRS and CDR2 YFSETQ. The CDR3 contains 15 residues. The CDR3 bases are TGCGCCAGCAGCTCTAACGGGGGGCTTGGGGAAAAACTGTTTTTT. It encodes CASSSNGGLGEKLFF.

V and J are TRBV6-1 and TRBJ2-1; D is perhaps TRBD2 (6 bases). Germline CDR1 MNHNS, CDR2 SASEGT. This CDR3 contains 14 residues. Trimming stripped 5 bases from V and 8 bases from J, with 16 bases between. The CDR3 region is CASSFQGWGDEQFF. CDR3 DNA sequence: TGTGCCAGCAGTTTCCAAGGGTGGGGGGATGAGCAGTTCTTC.

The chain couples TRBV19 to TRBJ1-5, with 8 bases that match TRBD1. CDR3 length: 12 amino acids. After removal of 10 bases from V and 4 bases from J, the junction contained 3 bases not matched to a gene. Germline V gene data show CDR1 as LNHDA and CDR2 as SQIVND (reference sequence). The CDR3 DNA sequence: TGTGCCACTAGACAGGGGAATCAGCCCCAGCATTTT. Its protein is CATRQGNQPQHF.

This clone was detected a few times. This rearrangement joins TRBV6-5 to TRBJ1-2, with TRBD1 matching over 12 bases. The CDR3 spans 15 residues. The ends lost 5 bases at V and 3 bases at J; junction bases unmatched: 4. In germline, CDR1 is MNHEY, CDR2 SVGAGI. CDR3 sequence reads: CASSKGTGGYYGYTF. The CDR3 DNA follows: TGTGCCAGCAGTAAAGGGACAGGGGGCTACTATGGCTACACCTTC.

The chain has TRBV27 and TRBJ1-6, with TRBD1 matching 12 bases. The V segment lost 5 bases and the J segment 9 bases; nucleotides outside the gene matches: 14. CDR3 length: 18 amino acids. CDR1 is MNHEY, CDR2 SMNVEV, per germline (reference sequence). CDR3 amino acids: CASSRGPGQGAPGSPLHF. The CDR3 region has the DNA TGTGCCAGCAGTAGAGGCCCGGGACAGGGGGCGCCGGGTTCACCCCTCCACTTT.

CDR3 DNA: TGCGCCAGCAGCCAAACCGGGACTAGCGGGTACAATGAGCAGTTCTTC. The encoded protein is CASSQTGTSGYNEQFF. The rearrangement uses TRBV5-1 and TRBJ2-1, with 12 positions matching TRBD2. V gave up 4 bases and J gave up 4 bases; unmatched junction bases: 6. Looked up from germline, CDR1 is SGHRS and CDR2 is YFSETQ. The CDR3 sequence is 16 residues long.

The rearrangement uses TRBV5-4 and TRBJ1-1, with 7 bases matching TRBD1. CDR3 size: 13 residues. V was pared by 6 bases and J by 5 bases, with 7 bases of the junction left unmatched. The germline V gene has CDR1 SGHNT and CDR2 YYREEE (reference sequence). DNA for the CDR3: TGTGCCAGCACCGAACAACAGGGGACTGAAGCTTTCTTT. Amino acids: CASTEQQGTEAFF.

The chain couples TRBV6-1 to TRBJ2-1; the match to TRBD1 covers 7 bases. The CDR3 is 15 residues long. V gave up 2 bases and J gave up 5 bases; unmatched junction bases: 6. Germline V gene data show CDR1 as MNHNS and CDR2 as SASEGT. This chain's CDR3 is CASSELGTEDNEQFF. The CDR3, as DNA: TGTGCCAGCAGTGAACTCGGGACAGAAGACAATGAGCAGTTCTTC.

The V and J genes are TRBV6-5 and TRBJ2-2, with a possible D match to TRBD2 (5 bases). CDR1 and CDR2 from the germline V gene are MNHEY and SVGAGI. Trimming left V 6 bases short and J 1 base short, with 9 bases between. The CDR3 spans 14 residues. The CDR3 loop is CASRRTGNTGELFF. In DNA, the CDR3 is TGTGCCAGCAGAAGGACTGGGAACACCGGGGAGCTGTTTTTT.

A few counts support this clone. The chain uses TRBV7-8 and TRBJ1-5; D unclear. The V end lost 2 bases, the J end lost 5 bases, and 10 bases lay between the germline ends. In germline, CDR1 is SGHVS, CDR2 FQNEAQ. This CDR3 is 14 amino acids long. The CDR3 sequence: CASSLPGGYQPQHF. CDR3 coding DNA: TGTGCCAGCAGCTTACCCGGCGGGTATCAGCCCCAGCATTTT.

The CDR3: CASSEHMTGVRGYTF. CDR3 coding DNA: TGTGCCAGCAGTGAGCATATGACAGGGGTCCGCGGCTACACCTTC. V gene TRBV2 combines with J gene TRBJ1-2; 8 nucleotides line up with TRBD1. V trimming: 3 bases; J trimming: 8 bases; junction bases outside the gene matches: 11. The CDR3 has 15 amino acids. Germline V gives CDR1 SNHLY, CDR2 FYNNEI. Combining the CDR3 with reference TRBV2 and TRBJ1-2 gives the whole variable domain EPEVTQTPSHQVTQMGQEVILRCVPISNHLYFYWYRQILGQKVEFLVSFYNNEISEKSEIFDDQFSVERPDGSNFTLKIRSTKLEDSAMYFCASSEHMTGVRGYTFGSGTRLTVV.

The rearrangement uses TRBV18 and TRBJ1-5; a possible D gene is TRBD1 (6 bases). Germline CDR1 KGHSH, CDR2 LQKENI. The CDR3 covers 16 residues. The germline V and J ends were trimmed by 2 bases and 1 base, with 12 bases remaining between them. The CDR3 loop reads CASSPEGGRSNQPQHF. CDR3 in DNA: TGTGCCAGCTCACCAGAAGGGGGACGGAGCAATCAGCCCCAGCATTTT.

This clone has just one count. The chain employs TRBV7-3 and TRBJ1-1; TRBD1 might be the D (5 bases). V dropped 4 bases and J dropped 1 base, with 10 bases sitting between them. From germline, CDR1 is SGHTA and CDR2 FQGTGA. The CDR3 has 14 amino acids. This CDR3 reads CASSSQGGNTEAFF. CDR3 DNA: TGTGCCAGCAGCTCGCAGGGAGGGAACACTGAAGCTTTCTTT.

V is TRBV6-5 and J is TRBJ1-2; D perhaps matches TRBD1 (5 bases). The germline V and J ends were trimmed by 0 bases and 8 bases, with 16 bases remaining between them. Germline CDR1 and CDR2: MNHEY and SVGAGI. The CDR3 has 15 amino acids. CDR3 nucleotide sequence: TGTGCCAGCAGTTACTCTAGGGAAGGGGAAGGCGGCTACACCTTC. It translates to CASSYSREGEGGYTF.

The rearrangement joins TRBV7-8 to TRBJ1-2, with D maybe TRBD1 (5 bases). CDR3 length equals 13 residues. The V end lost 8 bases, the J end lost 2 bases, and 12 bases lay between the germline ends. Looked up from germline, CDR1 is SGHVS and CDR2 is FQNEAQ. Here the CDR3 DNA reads TGTGCCAGCGCGGGACGGCTCAACTATGGCTACACCTTC. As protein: CASAGRLNYGYTF.

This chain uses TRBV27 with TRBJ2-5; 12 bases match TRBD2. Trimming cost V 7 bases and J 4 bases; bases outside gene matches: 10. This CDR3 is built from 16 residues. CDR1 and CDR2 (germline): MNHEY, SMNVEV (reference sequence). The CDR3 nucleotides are TGTGCCAGCAAGCCGATCGGGACTAGCGGGCGAGAGACCCAGTACTTC. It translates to CASKPIGTSGRETQYF.

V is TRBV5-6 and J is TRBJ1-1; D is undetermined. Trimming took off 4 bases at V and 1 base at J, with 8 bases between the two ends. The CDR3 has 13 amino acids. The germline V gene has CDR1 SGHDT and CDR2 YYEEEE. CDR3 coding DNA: TGTGCCAGCAGCCCAGGAGGGAACACTGAAGCTTTCTTT. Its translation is CASSPGGNTEAFF.

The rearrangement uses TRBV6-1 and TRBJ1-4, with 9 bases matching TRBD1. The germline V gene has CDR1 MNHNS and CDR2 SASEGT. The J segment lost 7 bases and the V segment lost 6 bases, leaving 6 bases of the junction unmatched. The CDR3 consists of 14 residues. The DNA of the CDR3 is TGTGCCAGCAGGGGACAGGGAGGGCGTGAAAAACTGTTTTTT. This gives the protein CASRGQGGREKLFF.

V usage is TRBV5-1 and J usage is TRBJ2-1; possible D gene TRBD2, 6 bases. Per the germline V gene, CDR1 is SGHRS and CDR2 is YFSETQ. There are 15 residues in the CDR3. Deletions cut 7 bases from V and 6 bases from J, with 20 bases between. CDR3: CASAGWASETNEQFF. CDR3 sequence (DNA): TGCGCCAGCGCAGGTTGGGCTAGCGAGACCAATGAGCAGTTCTTC.